Listed below are T cell receptor beta chains from one sample, sequenced in a study of PD-1 blockade in classical Hodgkin lymphoma. TCRdb's table, derived via immunoSEQ multiplex PCR, lists solely in-frame clones and lacks some. The top ten clones hold under 3% of a sample with 35,000 to 50,000 clones, around two thirds of them seen once. This specimen was peripheral blood mononuclear cells (PBMCs), taken before the fourth cycle of nivolumab. These receptors all stem from a human donor with classical Hodgkin lymphoma. The CDR3 runs from the conserved cysteine through the conserved F or W. Each record gives: V gene, J gene, D gene, clone size, CDR3 length, CDR3 protein, CDR3 DNA. A D gene is named only where the DNA matches it firmly. Only some rows state a clone size, as once, few, many or a class for expanded clones.

>TRBV5-5|TRBJ2-6|-|-|14
CASSPGLGANVLTF
TGTGCCAGCAGCCCAGGGCTCGGGGCCAACGTCCTGACTTTC
>TRBV29-1|TRBJ1-4|-|once|12
CSVRQASGKLFF
TGCAGCGTTCGACAGGCGTCAGGAAAACTGTTTTTT
>TRBV2|TRBJ1-1|TRBD1|-|14
CASSNRGLNTEAFF
TGTGCCAGCAGCAACAGGGGATTGAACACTGAAGCTTTCTTT
>TRBV9|TRBJ1-1|TRBD1|-|19
CASSASTKGQGGMNTEAFF
TGTGCCAGCAGCGCCTCCACCAAGGGACAGGGGGGGATGAACACTGAAGCTTTCTTT
>TRBV11-1|TRBJ2-7|-|-|13
CASSSPWSYEQYF
TGTGCCAGCAGCTCCCCGTGGAGCTACGAGCAGTACTTC
>TRBV29-1|TRBJ2-5|-|once|15
CSVPRGGGVQETQYF
TGCAGCGTCCCTAGGGGGGGCGGGGTCCAAGAGACCCAGTACTTC
>TRBV10-2|TRBJ1-4|-|-|12
CASRDSVEKLFF
TGCGCCAGCAGGGACAGCGTGGAAAAACTGTTTTTT
>TRBV5-6|TRBJ1-5|-|-|13
CASSSAPNQPQHF
TGTGCCAGCAGCTCAGCCCCAAATCAGCCCCAGCATTTT
>TRBV4-3|TRBJ2-7|-|many|17
CASSQDPRGAGAGEQYF
TGCGCCAGCAGCCAAGATCCCCGGGGGGCTGGGGCGGGGGAGCAGTACTTC
>TRBV30|TRBJ1-3|-|-|13
CAWSSGAGNTIYF
TGTGCCTGGAGCTCGGGGGCTGGAAACACCATATATTTT
>TRBV6-5|TRBJ1-2|-|-|13
CASSYSSGAGYTF
TGTGCCAGCAGTTACTCATCCGGGGCGGGCTACACCTTC
>TRBV28|TRBJ2-1|TRBD1|once|13
CASSTQGVGEQFF
TGTGCCAGCAGTACCCAGGGGGTAGGTGAGCAGTTCTTC
>TRBV28|TRBJ2-3|TRBD2|-|17
CASSPMTSGGEGDTQYF
TGTGCCAGCAGTCCTATGACTAGCGGGGGGGAAGGAGATACGCAGTATTTT
>TRBV28|TRBJ1-5|TRBD1|-|14
CASEAGTGQQPQHF
TGTGCCAGCGAGGCCGGGACAGGGCAACAGCCCCAGCATTTT
>TRBV6-5|TRBJ1-6|-|few|15
CASSPLRVLVSPLHF
TGTGCCAGCAGTCCCCTCAGGGTGTTGGTCTCACCCCTCCACTTT
>TRBV7-2|TRBJ1-4|TRBD1|-|15
CASSPQGVRDEKLFF
TGTGCCAGCAGCCCACAGGGGGTGCGAGATGAAAAACTGTTTTTT
>TRBV4-1|TRBJ2-5|-|-|17
CASSQALRVKGGETQYF
TGCGCCAGCAGCCAAGCTTTGAGGGTAAAGGGGGGGGAGACCCAGTACTTC
>TRBV19|TRBJ1-2|-|-|13
CASSIVGTYGYTF
TGTGCCAGTAGTATAGTGGGGACCTATGGCTACACCTTC
>TRBV7-6|TRBJ2-7|-|-|14
CASSPYSGTYEQYF
TGTGCCAGCAGCCCCTATTCCGGGACCTACGAGCAGTACTTC
>TRBV30|TRBJ2-7|TRBD1|-|14
CAWAMTGGLDEQYF
TGTGCCTGGGCAATGACAGGGGGTTTGGACGAGCAGTACTTC
>TRBV9|TRBJ2-7|-|-|15
CASSVDGGPAYEQYF
TGTGCCAGCAGCGTAGACGGGGGGCCGGCGTACGAGCAGTACTTC
>TRBV7-6|TRBJ2-7|-|-|15
CASSLGPSYSYEQYF
TGTGCCAGCAGCTTAGGTCCAAGCTATTCCTACGAGCAGTACTTC
>TRBV9|TRBJ1-1|-|-|15
CASSVGEGRGTEAFF
TGTGCCAGCAGCGTAGGGGAGGGGAGGGGAACTGAAGCTTTCTTT
>TRBV29-1|TRBJ1-2|TRBD1|-|13
CSVEKTGAGGYTF
TGCAGCGTTGAAAAGACAGGGGCGGGTGGCTACACCTTC
>TRBV30|TRBJ2-7|-|-|13
CAWRLGEGGEQYF
TGTGCCTGGAGGCTGGGGGAGGGGGGCGAGCAGTACTTC
>TRBV11-2|TRBJ1-1|TRBD1|few|16
CASSLWSTGANTEAFF
TGTGCCAGCAGCTTGTGGTCGACAGGGGCGAACACTGAAGCTTTCTTT
>TRBV28|TRBJ2-7|-|-|14
CASSLTGISYEQYF
TGTGCCAGCAGTTTGACAGGAATCTCCTACGAGCAGTACTTC
>TRBV29-1|TRBJ1-2|-|-|15
CSVEDLIRVNYGYTF
TGCAGCGTTGAAGATTTGATCCGGGTTAACTATGGCTACACCTTC
>TRBV7-9|TRBJ1-2|-|-|11
CAIPQGYGYTF
TGTGCCATCCCCCAGGGGTATGGCTACACCTTC
>TRBV15|TRBJ1-2|-|once|15
CATSPRRGSNYGYTF
TGTGCCACCAGCCCCCGGCGGGGGTCTAACTATGGCTACACCTTC
>TRBV11-1|TRBJ2-5|-|-|14
CASSPWGNQETQYF
TGTGCCAGCAGCCCTTGGGGGAACCAAGAGACCCAGTACTTC
>TRBV29-1|TRBJ1-4|-|-|13
CSAVTDFTEKLFF
TGCAGCGCGGTGACAGATTTTACTGAAAAACTGTTTTTT
>TRBV28|TRBJ1-6|-|-|13
CASSSSYNSPLHF
TGTGCCAGCAGTTCCTCCTATAATTCACCCCTCCACTTT
>TRBV2|TRBJ1-3|-|few|16
CASSGGATGIGNTIYF
TGTGCCAGCAGTGGGGGGGCTACAGGGATTGGAAACACCATATATTTT
>TRBV7-8|TRBJ2-3|-|-|15
CASSLGSALTDTQYF
TGTGCCAGCAGCTTAGGGTCTGCACTTACCGATACGCAGTATTTT
>TRBV4-1|TRBJ1-1|TRBD1|-|14
CASSLRTGGTEAFF
TGCGCCAGCAGCCTTAGGACAGGGGGGACTGAAGCTTTCTTT
>TRBV5-4|TRBJ2-7|TRBD1|-|13
CASSWTGTGEQYF
TGTGCCAGCAGCTGGACCGGGACAGGTGAGCAGTACTTC
>TRBV28|TRBJ2-2|-|few|15
CASSRDTEGTGELFF
TGTGCCAGCAGCCGGGACACCGAGGGGACCGGGGAGCTGTTTTTT
>TRBV9|TRBJ2-1|-|few|16
CASSPGAGVTYNEQFF
TGTGCCAGCAGCCCCGGGGCAGGGGTTACATACAATGAGCAGTTCTTC
>TRBV19|TRBJ2-2|-|-|15
CASSDAGRIAGELFF
TGTGCCAGTAGCGATGCAGGGAGAATAGCCGGGGAGCTGTTTTTT
>TRBV19|TRBJ2-4|-|-|10
CASGGNIQYF
TGTGCCAGCGGGGGTAACATTCAGTACTTC